A single T cell receptor (beta chain) is shown here with its context. This entry is derived from a study of cytomegalovirus exposure and HLA in healthy donors. The J segment lost 10 bases and the V segment lost 3 bases, leaving 15 bases of the junction unmatched. Germline CDR1 reads SGHDN; CDR2 reads FVKESK. The CDR3 runs 17 residues. Profiling relied on immunoSEQ multiplex PCR, and the TCRdb table lists in-frame clones only, not all of them. The table includes under 200,000 clones, just under 90% detected once. The chain has TRBV14 and TRBJ2-1; TRBD2 matches at 10 bases. The sample comprised PBMCs. This TCR came from a man younger than 35 in good health and CMV-seropositive. The CDR3 DNA follows: TGTGCCAGCAGCCAGCGTATAACTAGCGGGACTCAAGGAGAGCAGTTCTTC. This encodes CASSQRITSGTQGEQFF.